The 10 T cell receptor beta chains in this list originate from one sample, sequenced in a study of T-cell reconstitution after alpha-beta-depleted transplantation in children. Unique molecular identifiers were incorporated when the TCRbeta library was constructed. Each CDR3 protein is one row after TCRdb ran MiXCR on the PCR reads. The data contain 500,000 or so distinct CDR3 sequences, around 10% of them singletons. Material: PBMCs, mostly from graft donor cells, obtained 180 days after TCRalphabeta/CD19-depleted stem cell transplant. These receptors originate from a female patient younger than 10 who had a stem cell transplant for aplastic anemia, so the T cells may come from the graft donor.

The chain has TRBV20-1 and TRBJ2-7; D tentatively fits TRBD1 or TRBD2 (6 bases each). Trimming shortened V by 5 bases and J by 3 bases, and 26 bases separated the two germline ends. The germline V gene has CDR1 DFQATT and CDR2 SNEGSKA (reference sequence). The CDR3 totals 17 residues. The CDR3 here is CSAPELGGGRGNYEQYF. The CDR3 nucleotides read TGCAGTGCTCCTGAATTGGGGGGCGGCAGGGGAAACTACGAGCAGTACTTC.

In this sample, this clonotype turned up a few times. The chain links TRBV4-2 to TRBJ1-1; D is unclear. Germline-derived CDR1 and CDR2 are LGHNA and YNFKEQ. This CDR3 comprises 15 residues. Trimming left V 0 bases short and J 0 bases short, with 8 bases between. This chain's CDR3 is CASSQETFMNTEAFF. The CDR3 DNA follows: TGTGCCAGCAGCCAAGAGACGTTCATGAACACTGAAGCTTTCTTT.

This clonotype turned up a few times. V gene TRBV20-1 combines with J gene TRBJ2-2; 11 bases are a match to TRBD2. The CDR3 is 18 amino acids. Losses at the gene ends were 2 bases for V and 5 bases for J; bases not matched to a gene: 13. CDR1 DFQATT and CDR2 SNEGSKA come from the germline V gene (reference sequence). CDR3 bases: TGCAGTGCTAGAAGGGGTACTAGCGGGAGTGTCCTGACCGGGGAGCTGTTTTTT. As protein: CSARRGTSGSVLTGELFF.

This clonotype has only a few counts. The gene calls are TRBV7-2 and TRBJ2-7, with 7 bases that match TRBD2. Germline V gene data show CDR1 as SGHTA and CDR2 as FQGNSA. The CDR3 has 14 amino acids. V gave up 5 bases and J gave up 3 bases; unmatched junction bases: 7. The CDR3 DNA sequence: TGTGCCAGCAGCCCCCGTCGGGGGGACTACGAGCAGTACGTC. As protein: CASSPRRGDYEQYV.

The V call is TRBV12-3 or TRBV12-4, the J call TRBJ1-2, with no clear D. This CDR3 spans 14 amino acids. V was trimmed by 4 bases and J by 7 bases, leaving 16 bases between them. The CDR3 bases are TGTGCCAGCAGTTCCCGGAGGGCCCTGGGTGGCTACACCTTC. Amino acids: CASSSRRALGGYTF.

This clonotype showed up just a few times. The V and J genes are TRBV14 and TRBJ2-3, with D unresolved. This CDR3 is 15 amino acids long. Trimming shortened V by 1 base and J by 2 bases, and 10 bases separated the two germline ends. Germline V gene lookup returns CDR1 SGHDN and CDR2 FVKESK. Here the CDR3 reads CASSQAPGPTDTQYF. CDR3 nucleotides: TGTGCCAGCAGCCAAGCCCCGGGCCCCACAGATACGCAGTATTTT.

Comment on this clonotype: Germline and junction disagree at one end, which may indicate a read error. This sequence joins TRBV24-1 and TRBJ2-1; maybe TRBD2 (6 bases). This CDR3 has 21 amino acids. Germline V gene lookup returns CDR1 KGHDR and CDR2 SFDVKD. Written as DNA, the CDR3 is TGTGCCGCCAGTGATTCGTCGGGGCACAACCCTAGCGAGACCGCCTACAATGAGCAGTTCTTC. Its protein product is CAASDSSGHNPSETAYNEQFF.

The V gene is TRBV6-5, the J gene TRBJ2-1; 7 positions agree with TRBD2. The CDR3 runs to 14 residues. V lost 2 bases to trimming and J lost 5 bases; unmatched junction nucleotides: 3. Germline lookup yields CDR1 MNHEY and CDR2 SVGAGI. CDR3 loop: CASSYRTSHNEQFF. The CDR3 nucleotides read TGTGCCAGCAGTTACCGGACTAGTCACAATGAGCAGTTCTTC.

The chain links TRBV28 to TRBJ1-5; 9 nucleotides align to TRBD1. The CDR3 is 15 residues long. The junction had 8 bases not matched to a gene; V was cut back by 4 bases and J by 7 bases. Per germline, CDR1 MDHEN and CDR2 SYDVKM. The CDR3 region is CASSYGTGRFQPQHF. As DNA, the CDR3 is TGTGCCAGCAGTTACGGGACAGGGAGATTCCAGCCCCAGCATTTT.

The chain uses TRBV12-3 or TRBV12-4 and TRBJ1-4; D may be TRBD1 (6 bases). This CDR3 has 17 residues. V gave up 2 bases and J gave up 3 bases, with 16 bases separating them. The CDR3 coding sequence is TGTGCCAGCAGTTTATTAGTCGGGGGCGCGGCTAATGAAAAACTGTTTTTT. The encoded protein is CASSLLVGGAANEKLFF.